The next 18 T cell receptor beta chains were all read from a single sample in a study of human T cells and chemical hapten exposure. TCRdb reanalysed the RACE reads using MiXCR and keeps one entry per CDR3 protein. The sample lists tens of thousands of distinct CDR3 sequences, about 10% occurring once. Time point here: patch test 1, 2 weeks after DPC sensitization. The sample's treatment: therapeutic diphenylcyclopropenone sensitization with weekly scalp DPC. The sequences come from whole blood, collected in connection with sensitization to the hapten diphenylcyclopropenone (DPC). All receptors derive from a woman in her forties or fifties with alopecia areata. Some clones in this sample may be carry-over from other donors' samples.

This clonotype was seen ten or more times. The CDR3 region is CASSYIAGDVSETQYF. CDR3 nucleotide sequence: TGTGCCAGCAGTTATATAGCGGGAGACGTATCTGAGACCCAGTACTTC. The chain has TRBV28 and TRBJ2-5; 9 bases align to TRBD2. From germline, CDR1 is MDHEN and CDR2 SYDVKM. The length of the CDR3 is 16 residues. V was pared by 4 bases and J by 5 bases, with 11 bases of the junction left unmatched.

V gene TRBV29-1 combines with J gene TRBJ2-7; D assignment may be TRBD1 or TRBD2 (5 bases each). The CDR3 covers 13 residues. Trimming left V 4 bases short and J 0 bases short, with 10 bases between. Per the germline V gene, CDR1 is SQVTM and CDR2 is ANQGSEA. CDR3 DNA sequence: TGCAGCGTTGGACGGGACCCCTCCTACGAGCAGTACTTC. This translates into CSVGRDPSYEQYF.

This clonotype was recorded at least ten times. This rearrangement joins TRBV20-1 to TRBJ1-2; D is perhaps TRBD1 (5 bases). V lost 1 base to trimming and J lost 3 bases, with 9 bases between them. Germline V gene lookup returns CDR1 DFQATT and CDR2 SNEGSKA (reference sequence). The CDR3 length is 13 residues. CDR3 in DNA: TGCAGTGCTAGAGCAGGGAGGGACTATGGCTACACCTTC. Residues: CSARAGRDYGYTF.

To note about this clonotype: A much more abundant neighbour one base away suggests this may be a read error. Given the absence of the conserved phenylalanine or tryptophan at the CDR3 end, a read error is likely. This chain uses TRBV6-1 with TRBJ2-1, with 11 bases aligning to TRBD1. CDR1 is MNHNS, CDR2 SASEGT, per germline. CDR3 length: 16 amino acids. V shed 2 bases, J shed 10 bases, and the junction held 10 bases outside the gene matches. In nucleotides, the CDR3 is TGTGCCAGCAGTGAAAGCCCAGGACAGGGGGCAAAGGAGCAGTTCCTC. Translated, it gives CASSESPGQGAKEQFL.

This clonotype was observed many times. The chain employs TRBV29-1 and TRBJ1-3, with TRBD1 matching over 10 bases. CDR1 is SQVTM, CDR2 ANQGSEA, per germline. V lost 6 bases to trimming and J lost 4 bases; unmatched junction nucleotides: 3. The CDR3 loop spans 13 amino acids. CDR3 nucleotides: TGCAGCGTGGGACAGGGGTGGGGAAACACCATATATTTT. Residues: CSVGQGWGNTIYF.

The sample holds many counts of this clonotype. The chain employs TRBV5-5 and TRBJ1-2; D remains unclear. CDR1 and CDR2 from the germline V gene are SGHKS and YYEKEE (reference sequence). The germline V and J ends were trimmed by 2 bases and 2 bases, with 10 bases remaining between them. This CDR3 is built from 14 residues. CDR3 DNA sequence: TGTGCCAGCAGCTTAGCGCCCGCGAACTATGGCTACACCTTC. Translating gives CASSLAPANYGYTF.

This clonotype appeared many times. The chain has TRBV18 and TRBJ2-7, with TRBD1 matching 8 bases. The V gene end was trimmed by 5 bases and the J gene end by 2 bases; junction bases not matched to a gene: 11. Germline CDR1 reads KGHSH; CDR2 reads LQKENI. The CDR3 is 16 amino acids. The CDR3 loop is CASSVLPGQAAYEQYF. The CDR3 DNA is TGTGCCAGCTCAGTTCTCCCGGGACAGGCCGCCTACGAGCAGTACTTC.

This rearrangement joins TRBV7-2 to TRBJ2-3; D could derive from TRBD1 or TRBD2 (5 bases each). Trimming left V 3 bases short and J 2 bases short, with 9 bases between. This CDR3 region has 14 residues. Germline values: CDR1 SGHTA, CDR2 FQGNSA. The DNA for the CDR3 is TGTGCCAGCAGCTTGGGACCGAACACAGATACGCAGTATTTT. Translated: CASSLGPNTDTQYF.

This clonotype came up many times. CDR3 loop: CSARLAGFGDTQYF. In DNA, the CDR3 is TGCAGTGCTAGACTAGCGGGATTTGGAGATACGCAGTATTTT. The chain joins TRBV20-1 to TRBJ2-3, with 9 bases that match TRBD2. CDR3 length: 14 amino acids. CDR1 and CDR2 (germline): DFQATT, SNEGSKA (reference sequence). V shed 2 bases, J shed 5 bases, and the junction held 5 bases outside the gene matches.

This clonotype was observed many times. J is TRBJ2-3 and V is TRBV12-3 or TRBV12-4; 11 positions match TRBD2. The J segment lost 2 bases and the V segment lost 5 bases, leaving 6 bases of the junction unmatched. The CDR3 has 16 amino acids. The CDR3 here is CASSRLAGGPTDTQYF. Here the CDR3 DNA reads TGTGCCAGCAGTCGTCTAGCGGGAGGACCCACAGATACGCAGTATTTT.

In its sample, this clonotype was seen many times. The chain carries TRBV11-2 and TRBJ2-1; D not resolved. Germline CDR1 is SGHAT and CDR2 is FQNNGV. This CDR3 is 15 amino acids long. Trimming took 7 bases from V and 9 from J, leaving 22 bases between them. As DNA, the CDR3 is TGTGCCAGCACCCCAATGGTTGGTACCCTCGTTGAGCAGTTCTTC. Translated: CASTPMVGTLVEQFF.

This clonotype was found a few times. The V call is TRBV4-3, the J call TRBJ1-2, with 9 bases that match TRBD1. Germline CDR1 is LGHNA and CDR2 is YSLEER. The CDR3 runs 16 residues. V dropped 0 bases and J dropped 5; count of bases not matched to a gene: 7. The CDR3 region is CASSQEQGASLYGYTF. CDR3 DNA: TGCGCCAGCAGCCAAGAACAGGGGGCGTCCCTTTATGGCTACACCTTC.

This clonotype was recorded at least ten times. The V call is TRBV29-1, the J call TRBJ1-2, with 7 positions matching TRBD1. There are 13 residues in the CDR3. The germline gives CDR1 SQVTM, CDR2 ANQGSEA. V dropped 7 bases and J dropped 8; count of bases not matched to a gene: 13. CDR3 DNA: TGCAGCGCAGGGACAGACACCTATGGAGGCTACACCTTC. Protein product: CSAGTDTYGGYTF. The variable domain in full, completed from reference TRBV29-1 and TRBJ1-2, reads SAVISQKPSRDICQRGTSLTIQCQVDSQVTMMFWYRQQPGQSLTLIATANQGSEATYESGFVIDKFPISRPNLTFSTLTVSNMSPEDSSIYLCSAGTDTYGGYTFGSGTRLTVV.

The chain recombines TRBV29-1 with TRBJ1-1; tentatively, D is TRBD1 (5 bases). V shed 3 bases and J shed 0 bases, with 14 bases lying between them. The CDR3 covers 15 residues. Per the germline V gene, CDR1 is SQVTM and CDR2 is ANQGSEA. CDR3 protein: CSVDITGSMNTEAFF. For the CDR3, the DNA is TGCAGCGTTGATATTACAGGCAGTATGAACACTGAAGCTTTCTTT.

Ten or more counts support this clonotype. The V and J genes are TRBV20-1 and TRBJ1-2; D is perhaps TRBD1 (6 bases). The CDR3 length is 10 residues. V was shortened by 4 bases and J by 8 bases, with 8 bases between the two germline ends. Germline CDR1 is DFQATT and CDR2 is SNEGSKA (reference sequence). This chain's CDR3 is CSANRDGYTF. The CDR3, as DNA: TGCAGTGCTAACAGGGACGGCTACACCTTC.

This clonotype showed up just a few times. This chain connects TRBV20-1 to TRBJ1-1, with D maybe TRBD1 (6 bases). Trimming took 3 bases from V and 1 from J, leaving 9 bases between them. Per germline, CDR1 DFQATT and CDR2 SNEGSKA (reference sequence). This CDR3 is built from 13 residues. The CDR3 reads CSARRTENTEAFF. The DNA of the CDR3 is TGCAGTGCTAGGAGGACAGAGAACACTGAAGCTTTCTTT.

This clonotype has at least ten counts. The chain is built from TRBV7-8 and TRBJ2-7; weak D call: TRBD2 (8 bases). This CDR3 contains 20 residues. Between the trimmed V and J ends, which lost 4 bases and 2 bases, there was a span of 30 bases. The germline gives CDR1 SGHVS, CDR2 FQNEAQ. CDR3 amino acids: CASSSHPGTDLSGIPYEQYF. The CDR3 DNA reads as TGTGCCAGCAGCTCACACCCCGGGACAGACCTTAGCGGGATCCCCTACGAGCAGTACTTC.

V gene TRBV28 combines with J gene TRBJ1-4; D gene ambiguous. This CDR3 spans 14 amino acids. The germline V and J ends were trimmed by 6 bases and 3 bases, with 11 bases remaining between them. CDR1 MDHEN and CDR2 SYDVKM come from the germline V gene. CDR3 residues: CASSLRGPNEKLFF. The CDR3 DNA is TGTGCCAGCAGCCTTAGAGGGCCTAATGAAAAACTGTTTTTT.